The present T cell receptor (beta chain) was sequenced within a study of blood T cell repertoires in COVID-19. For the study at large: T cells, B-cell-depleted T cells, or PBMCs provided the cDNA or gDNA that served as material.

The method was immunoSEQ multiplex PCR; TCRdb's version includes in-frame clones alone and lacks a portion of them. The data contain 250,000 to 300,000 clones, 88% of them singletons. The CDR3 runs 14 residues. The V gene lost 6 bases and the J gene lost 2 bases, with 14 bases spanning the gap. CDR1 SGHTA and CDR2 FQGNSA come from the germline V gene. The receptor's source is a woman aged 55-69 years in a cohort exposed to, infected with or recovered from COVID-19 (not recorded which). J is TRBJ2-7 and V is TRBV7-2; TRBD1 might be the D (6 bases). Sequenced sample: PBMCs or T cells enriched from blood (not recorded which). This CDR3 reads CASRQTGPTYEQYF. The CDR3 DNA is TGTGCCAGCAGGCAAACAGGGCCTACCTACGAGCAGTACTTC.